This TCR beta chain stems from a study of blood T cell repertoires in COVID-19. Whole-study context: Spain, Italy and the United States supplied samples that represented acute and convalescent COVID-19.

Deletions cut 0 bases from V and 0 bases from J, with 7 bases between. This CDR3 region has 14 residues. Germline values: CDR1 SGDLS, CDR2 YYNGEE. As originally analysed: Amplification from reference gene primers served as the basis for estimated nucleated cell counts. Data came from immunoSEQ multiplex PCR; TCRdb stores just in-frame clones and leaves some out. The DNA was the basis for D and trimming; V, J and clone size are from that table. Of around 260,000 clones listed, approximately 91% are singletons. The TCR comes from a human donor in a cohort sampled during active COVID-19. The chain has TRBV9 and TRBJ2-7; the D is unclear. Sequenced input: peripheral blood. CDR3 in amino acids: CASSVEWSSYEQYF. In nucleotides, the CDR3 is TGTGCCAGCAGCGTAGAATGGAGCTCCTACGAGCAGTACTTC.